This TCR beta chain was recovered during a study of T cells in Graves' hyperthyroidism and ophthalmopathy. General observations from the study: A 13 V-J signature model discriminated ophthalmopathy versus stable hyperthyroidism.

The source material, RNA transcripts, was used to amplify TCR beta CDR3 regions. TCR CDR3 regions were first amplified by RT-PCR with HTBI primers. TCRdb reanalysed the multiplex PCR reads using MiXCR and keeps one entry per CDR3 protein. The top ten hold 30% to 40% of the sample, which has about 330,000 distinct CDR3 sequences, approximately 13% seen once. Ten or more counts support this clonotype. The antigen is undetermined. Germline V gene sequence: CDR1 SGHTA, CDR2 FQGNSA. V was pared by 1 base and J by 3 bases, with 6 bases of the junction left unmatched. The CDR3 totals 15 residues. Material: blood. This TCR was sampled from a woman aged 40 to 55 with Graves' ophthalmopathy. V is TRBV7-2 and J is TRBJ2-7; 7 nucleotides line up with TRBD2. As DNA, the CDR3 is TGTGCCAGCAGCTTAGGCCGGGGAGGGCTCTACGAGCAGTACTTC. This encodes CASSLGRGGLYEQYF.